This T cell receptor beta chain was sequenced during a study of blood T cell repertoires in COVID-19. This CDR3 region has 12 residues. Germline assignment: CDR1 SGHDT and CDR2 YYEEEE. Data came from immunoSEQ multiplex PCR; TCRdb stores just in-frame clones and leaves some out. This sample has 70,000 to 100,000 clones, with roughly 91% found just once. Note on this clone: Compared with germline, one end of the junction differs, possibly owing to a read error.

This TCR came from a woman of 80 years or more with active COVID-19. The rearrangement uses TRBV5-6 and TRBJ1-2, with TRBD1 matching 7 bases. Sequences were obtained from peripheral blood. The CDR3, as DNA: TGTGCCAGCAGCGAGGGACAGTCCTTTTGGTCCTTC. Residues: CASSEGQSFWSF.